These T cell receptor beta chains were read from a single sample in a study of identical twins. TCRdb re-derived calls from the 5' RACE reads in MiXCR, one entry per CDR3 protein. The sample contains about 260,000 distinct CDR3 sequences, around 7% of which appear only once. These records were also assigned to another study, of yellow fever vaccine responses in identical twins.

The specimen was memory (CD45RO+) T cells sorted from blood. All receptors derive from a woman aged 18 to 35 in good health. The CDR3 runs from the conserved cysteine through the conserved F or W. The D gene is left open where the match is weak. Rows may omit the clone size; those that give it use once, few, many or a size class.

j_call,d_call,v_call,clone_size,cdr3_aa,cdr3_nt
TRBJ1-5,TRBD1,TRBV27,many,CASSFRGRRPQHF,TGTGCCAGCAGTTTCAGGGGGCGTAGGCCCCAGCATTTT
TRBJ1-1,.,TRBV12-3/TRBV12-4,many,CASSLGTYTEAFF,TGTGCCAGCAGTTTAGGGACCTACACTGAAGCTTTCTTT
TRBJ2-4,.,TRBV12-3/TRBV12-4,few,CASSFSGANIQYF,TGTGCCAGCAGTTTTTCAGGGGCGAACATTCAGTACTTC
TRBJ2-3,TRBD2,TRBV11-1,few,CASSSRIAGGSRATDTQYF,TGTGCCAGCAGCTCCCGGATAGCGGGGGGATCTAGGGCCACAGATACGCAGTATTTT
TRBJ2-2,.,TRBV9,many,CASSVFQNTGELFF,TGTGCCAGCAGCGTATTTCAGAACACCGGGGAGCTGTTTTTT
TRBJ1-1,.,TRBV12-3/TRBV12-4,few,CASKWGGNTEAFF,TGTGCCAGCAAATGGGGGGGGAACACTGAAGCTTTCTTT
TRBJ2-3,.,TRBV2,.,CASSEARAGTSTQYF,TGTGCCAGCAGTGAAGCGCGGGCAGGGACATCTACGCAGTATTTT
TRBJ2-3,TRBD2,TRBV20-1,.,CSAPRLAGTPQDTQYF,TGCAGTGCTCCCCGACTAGCGGGGACCCCCCAAGATACGCAGTATTTT
TRBJ2-3,TRBD1,TRBV29-1,many,CSSGGQGEVNTQYF,TGCAGCTCCGGGGGACAGGGGGAGGTAAATACGCAGTATTTT
TRBJ2-4,.,TRBV12-3/TRBV12-4,few,CASSPLVPKNIQYF,TGTGCCAGCAGCCCATTAGTTCCCAAAAACATTCAGTACTTC
TRBJ1-3,.,TRBV6-1,few,CASSSGWSGNTIYF,TGTGCCAGCAGCAGCGGGTGGTCTGGAAACACCATATATTTT
TRBJ2-2,TRBD2,TRBV19,few,CACSASGAPGELFF,TGTGCCTGCTCGGCTAGCGGTGCCCCCGGGGAGCTGTTTTTT
TRBJ1-2,.,TRBV12-3/TRBV12-4,many,CASAQSYGYTF,TGTGCCAGCGCACAGTCCTATGGCTACACCTTC
TRBJ1-2,.,TRBV10-1,.,CASSEYSDYGYTF,TGCGCCAGCAGTGAGTACAGCGACTATGGCTACACCTTC
TRBJ2-1,.,TRBV6-5,few,CASSYLPVEGYNEQFF,TGTGCCAGCAGTTACTTACCAGTCGAGGGATACAATGAGCAGTTCTTC
TRBJ2-3,.,TRBV20-1,.,CSARDPTRAQDTQYF,TGCAGTGCTAGAGATCCTACACGGGCGCAAGATACGCAGTATTTT
TRBJ2-1,.,TRBV6-4,.,CASSARGTAPNEQFF,TGTGCCAGCAGCGCGCGGGGTACAGCCCCCAATGAGCAGTTCTTC
TRBJ2-7,TRBD1,TRBV7-2,.,CASSARQGPYEQYF,TGTGCCAGCAGCGCCCGACAGGGTCCCTACGAGCAGTACTTC
TRBJ2-7,.,TRBV5-1,many,CASSLEGTRQYF,TGCGCCAGCAGCTTGGAAGGGACCCGACAGTACTTC
TRBJ2-1,.,TRBV5-8,few,CASSLGGVGQFF,TGTGCCAGCAGCCTTGGCGGGGTTGGGCAGTTCTTC
TRBJ2-7,TRBD1,TRBV5-4,.,CAIPIRQGSYEQYF,TGTGCCATCCCGATCCGACAGGGCTCCTACGAGCAGTACTTC
TRBJ1-5,TRBD1,TRBV10-3,.,CAISGSTGSGNQPQHF,TGTGCCATCAGTGGGTCGACAGGGTCCGGCAATCAGCCCCAGCATTTT
TRBJ2-1,.,TRBV5-5,.,CASSFDLSPTFPQFF,TGTGCCAGCAGCTTTGACCTCTCACCCACATTCCCCCAGTTCTTC
TRBJ2-1,TRBD2,TRBV5-1,many,CASSSFSGTSIHNEQFF,TGCGCCAGCAGCTCATTTTCCGGGACTAGTATCCACAATGAGCAGTTCTTC
TRBJ2-1,.,TRBV5-1,many,CASSPEGGSYNEQFF,TGCGCCAGCAGTCCAGAGGGGGGATCCTACAATGAGCAGTTCTTC
TRBJ2-2,TRBD2,TRBV3-1,many,CASSQQGAGSTGELFF,TGTGCCAGCAGCCAGCAAGGAGCGGGATCAACCGGGGAGCTGTTTTTT
TRBJ2-2,.,TRBV29-1,.,CSVEESTPTGELFF,TGCAGCGTTGAAGAGTCCACACCCACCGGGGAGCTGTTTTTT
TRBJ2-1,.,TRBV12-3/TRBV12-4,many,CASSWSQGYNEQFF,TGTGCCAGCAGTTGGTCGCAGGGATACAATGAGCAGTTCTTC
TRBJ2-1,TRBD2,TRBV6-4,many,CASSADTSGYNEQFF,TGTGCCAGCAGTGCCGATACTAGCGGCTACAATGAGCAGTTCTTC
TRBJ2-2,TRBD1,TRBV7-9,many,CASRPPGQGTGELFF,TGTGCCAGCAGACCTCCGGGACAGGGGACCGGGGAGCTGTTTTTT
TRBJ2-5,.,TRBV4-2,many,CASSQAGESWETQYF,TGTGCCAGCAGCCAAGCGGGGGAAAGTTGGGAGACCCAGTACTTC
TRBJ1-5,.,TRBV6-1,.,CASTGTRGGNQPQHF,TGTGCCAGCACCGGGACACGTGGGGGCAATCAGCCCCAGCATTTT
TRBJ2-7,TRBD2,TRBV5-1,many,CASSLFSQAGGSYEQYF,TGCGCCAGCAGCTTGTTTTCCCAAGCGGGAGGTTCCTACGAGCAGTACTTC
TRBJ1-1,.,TRBV6-1,few,CASVRGGARMNTEAFF,TGTGCCAGCGTCCGCGGCGGGGCGCGGATGAACACTGAAGCTTTCTTT
TRBJ1-6,.,TRBV7-2,.,CASSARGNYNSPLHF,TGTGCCAGCAGCGCGAGGGGGAACTATAATTCACCCCTCCACTTT
TRBJ1-2,.,TRBV3-1,many,CASSQDSGMGYGYTF,TGTGCCAGCAGCCAAGATTCGGGAATGGGGTATGGCTACACCTTC
TRBJ2-1,TRBD2,TRBV3-1,few,CASSQEGLAREGEQFF,TGTGCCAGCAGCCAAGAGGGACTAGCGAGGGAAGGTGAGCAGTTCTTC
TRBJ1-2,TRBD1,TRBV4-1,few,CASSQAGGLVGYTF,TGCGCCAGCAGCCAAGCAGGGGGCTTGGTTGGCTACACCTTC
TRBJ1-1,.,TRBV20-1,few,CSASAPNHPWASNTEAFF,TGCAGTGCTAGTGCCCCGAACCACCCGTGGGCGTCGAACACTGAAGCTTTCTTT
TRBJ2-1,.,TRBV6-4,few,CASSLERMGARGGNEQFF,TGTGCCAGCAGCTTAGAAAGAATGGGGGCTAGAGGAGGGAATGAGCAGTTCTTC
TRBJ1-5,.,TRBV7-8,many,CASSLAVRQPQHF,TGTGCCAGCAGCTTAGCCGTTCGACAGCCCCAGCATTTT
TRBJ2-1,TRBD2,TRBV6-1,many,CASRGLAGYNEQFF,TGTGCCAGCAGAGGACTAGCGGGGTACAATGAGCAGTTCTTC
TRBJ1-1,.,TRBV7-2,few,CASSSGGLWNTEAFF,TGTGCCAGCAGCTCCGGGGGGTTGTGGAACACTGAAGCTTTCTTT
TRBJ2-7,TRBD1,TRBV7-8,many,CASTPRDRQGGYEQYF,TGTGCCAGCACCCCCCGAGACCGACAGGGGGGTTACGAGCAGTACTTC
TRBJ2-1,.,TRBV9,many,CASSADSSGSTYNEQFF,TGTGCCAGCAGCGCGGACAGTAGCGGGTCAACCTACAATGAGCAGTTCTTC
TRBJ2-1,.,TRBV7-2,many,CASSAQVRVGGNNEQFF,TGTGCCAGCAGCGCCCAGGTTCGGGTTGGGGGTAACAATGAGCAGTTCTTC
TRBJ1-2,.,TRBV11-2,.,CASSARTVFNYGYTF,TGTGCCAGCAGCGCACGGACAGTATTTAACTATGGCTACACCTTC
TRBJ2-7,TRBD2,TRBV7-8,many,CASSPALAGAYEQYF,TGTGCCAGCAGTCCCGCCCTAGCGGGAGCCTACGAGCAGTACTTC
TRBJ2-1,TRBD1,TRBV2,few,CASRAKPGQGPYNEQFF,TGTGCCAGCAGAGCCAAGCCGGGACAGGGACCCTACAATGAGCAGTTCTTC
TRBJ1-5,.,TRBV20-1,many,CSARVGNEPQHF,TGCAGTGCTAGAGTGGGGAATGAGCCCCAGCATTTT